A selection of T cell receptor beta chains follows, all from one sample in a study of control samples from healthy donors and cancer patients. Measured with immunoSEQ multiplex PCR; TCRdb has only the in-frame clones, and not every one. The sample yields about 160,000 clones, 90% to 95% seen once. The sample consisted of blood. The receptor set was obtained from a man aged 18-30 years in good health. Both conserved end residues are part of each CDR3. The order of the fields is V gene, J gene, D gene, clone size, CDR3 protein, CDR3 DNA. D genes are given only for firm matches. A row's size may be missing; if present it is once, few, many or a size class.

v_call: TRBV6-5
j_call: TRBJ1-1
d_call: TRBD1
clone_size: -
cdr3_aa: CASKTGDGTEAFF
cdr3_nt: TGTGCCAGCAAGACAGGGGATGGAACTGAAGCTTTCTTT

v_call: TRBV2
j_call: TRBJ2-7
d_call: -
clone_size: -
cdr3_aa: CASSENSVGSYEQYF
cdr3_nt: TGTGCCAGCAGTGAGAATTCCGTGGGGTCCTACGAGCAGTACTTC

v_call: TRBV6-5
j_call: TRBJ1-5
d_call: TRBD1
clone_size: once
cdr3_aa: CASNRDRAGQPQHF
cdr3_nt: TGTGCCAGCAACCGGGACAGGGCTGGCCAGCCCCAGCATTTT

v_call: TRBV6-6
j_call: TRBJ1-4
d_call: TRBD1
clone_size: -
cdr3_aa: CASSRRTGDEKLFF
cdr3_nt: TGTGCCAGCAGTCGCCGGACAGGGGATGAAAAACTGTTTTTT

v_call: TRBV6-6
j_call: TRBJ2-5
d_call: -
clone_size: -
cdr3_aa: CASLSDPASYQETQYF
cdr3_nt: TGTGCCAGCCTATCTGACCCCGCTAGTTACCAAGAGACCCAGTACTTC

v_call: TRBV5-1
j_call: TRBJ1-5
d_call: -
clone_size: -
cdr3_aa: CASSATGGTQPQHF
cdr3_nt: TGCGCCAGCAGCGCAACGGGGGGGACTCAGCCCCAGCATTTT

v_call: TRBV23-1
j_call: TRBJ1-3
d_call: -
clone_size: -
cdr3_aa: CASSQSDSSGNTIYF
cdr3_nt: TGCGCCAGCAGTCAATCGGACAGCTCTGGAAACACCATATATTTT

v_call: TRBV19
j_call: TRBJ1-1
d_call: -
clone_size: -
cdr3_aa: CASSIDAEGMNTEAFF
cdr3_nt: TGTGCCAGTAGTATAGACGCGGAGGGGATGAACACTGAAGCTTTCTTT

v_call: TRBV5-1
j_call: TRBJ2-7
d_call: -
clone_size: -
cdr3_aa: CASSPRGYEQYF
cdr3_nt: TGCGCCAGCAGCCCTCGGGGGTACGAGCAGTACTTC

v_call: TRBV7-2
j_call: TRBJ2-3
d_call: -
clone_size: -
cdr3_aa: CASRKTLSRGGRDTQYF
cdr3_nt: TGTGCCAGCAGAAAAACCCTCAGTAGGGGGGGCCGCGATACGCAGTATTTT

v_call: TRBV25-1
j_call: TRBJ2-2
d_call: -
clone_size: -
cdr3_aa: CASSEFVAGGQNTGELFF
cdr3_nt: TGTGCCAGCAGTGAGTTTGTTGCTGGGGGGCAGAACACCGGGGAGCTGTTTTTT

v_call: TRBV2
j_call: TRBJ2-2
d_call: TRBD2
clone_size: few
cdr3_aa: CASSAKTSGTGELFF
cdr3_nt: TGTGCCAGCAGTGCGAAGACTAGCGGGACCGGGGAGCTGTTTTTT

v_call: TRBV30
j_call: TRBJ1-2
d_call: -
clone_size: few
cdr3_aa: CAWRDSSKGYTF
cdr3_nt: TGTGCCTGGAGGGACTCCAGCAAGGGCTACACCTTC

v_call: TRBV30
j_call: TRBJ1-2
d_call: -
clone_size: few
cdr3_aa: CAGGWSNYGYTF
cdr3_nt: TGCGCGGGAGGATGGTCTAACTATGGCTACACCTTC

v_call: TRBV5-1
j_call: TRBJ2-7
d_call: -
clone_size: -
cdr3_aa: CASSSSLGLREGEQYF
cdr3_nt: TGCGCCAGCAGCTCCTCCCTGGGACTGCGAGAGGGGGAGCAGTACTTC

v_call: TRBV7-9
j_call: TRBJ1-6
d_call: -
clone_size: -
cdr3_aa: CASSPQGSSYNSPLHF
cdr3_nt: TGTGCCAGCAGCCCCCAGGGGAGCTCCTATAATTCACCCCTCCACTTT

v_call: TRBV15
j_call: TRBJ1-2
d_call: -
clone_size: -
cdr3_aa: CATSPIRDYGYTF
cdr3_nt: TGTGCCACCAGCCCTATACGAGATTATGGCTACACCTTC

v_call: TRBV6-1
j_call: TRBJ2-5
d_call: TRBD2
clone_size: once
cdr3_aa: CASSALTASGGAGETQYF
cdr3_nt: TGTGCCAGCAGTGCTCTGACCGCTAGCGGGGGGGCTGGAGAGACCCAGTACTTC

v_call: TRBV7-8
j_call: TRBJ1-2
d_call: TRBD1
clone_size: -
cdr3_aa: CASSLTQGAYLDYTF
cdr3_nt: TGTGCCAGCAGCTTGACGCAGGGGGCATATCTCGACTACACCTTC

v_call: TRBV6-2/TRBV6-3
j_call: TRBJ1-5
d_call: -
clone_size: few
cdr3_aa: CASSWTAGGGQPQHF
cdr3_nt: TGTGCCAGCAGCTGGACCGCCGGGGGTGGGCAGCCCCAGCATTTT

v_call: TRBV12-2
j_call: TRBJ2-7
d_call: -
clone_size: -
cdr3_aa: CASRFLRGCGGPSYEQYF
cdr3_nt: TGTGCAAGTCGCTTCCTTAGGGGGTGCGGGGGTCCGTCCTACGAGCAGTACTTC

v_call: TRBV9
j_call: TRBJ2-1
d_call: TRBD2
clone_size: -
cdr3_aa: CASSVAQAGVRDEQFF
cdr3_nt: TGTGCCAGCAGCGTAGCTCAAGCGGGAGTCCGCGATGAGCAGTTCTTC

v_call: TRBV10-3
j_call: TRBJ1-2
d_call: TRBD1
clone_size: -
cdr3_aa: CAISEIPEGTDGFGAF
cdr3_nt: TGTGCCATCAGTGAGATCCCCGAGGGGACAGATGGTTTTGGCGCCTTC

v_call: TRBV28
j_call: TRBJ1-2
d_call: -
clone_size: -
cdr3_aa: CASRFTGSNYGYTF
cdr3_nt: TGTGCCAGCCGCTTCACAGGGTCTAACTATGGCTACACCTTC

v_call: TRBV5-1
j_call: TRBJ2-3
d_call: TRBD2
clone_size: -
cdr3_aa: CASSIAGGLDTQYF
cdr3_nt: TGCGCCAGCAGTATAGCGGGGGGTCTAGATACGCAGTATTTT

v_call: TRBV6-2/TRBV6-3
j_call: TRBJ2-1
d_call: -
clone_size: -
cdr3_aa: CASSYASGGRNEQFF
cdr3_nt: TGTGCCAGCAGTTATGCCTCGGGGGGCAGGAATGAGCAGTTCTTC

v_call: TRBV2
j_call: TRBJ1-2
d_call: -
clone_size: -
cdr3_aa: CASSEAPKGNYGYTF
cdr3_nt: TGTGCCAGCAGTGAAGCGCCAAAGGGGAACTATGGCTACACCTTC

v_call: TRBV13
j_call: TRBJ1-4
d_call: -
clone_size: -
cdr3_aa: CASRSRRGRGANEKLFF
cdr3_nt: TGTGCCAGCAGATCGAGACGGGGGCGGGGCGCTAATGAAAAACTGTTTTTT

v_call: TRBV4-1
j_call: TRBJ1-1
d_call: -
clone_size: -
cdr3_aa: CASSQVTGLPEAFF
cdr3_nt: TGCGCCAGCAGCCAAGTGACGGGACTCCCTGAAGCTTTCTTT

v_call: TRBV5-4
j_call: TRBJ2-1
d_call: -
clone_size: -
cdr3_aa: CASSLGPGTNEQFF
cdr3_nt: TGTGCCAGCAGCTTGGGTCCGGGGACCAATGAGCAGTTCTTC

v_call: TRBV3-1/TRBV3-2
j_call: TRBJ2-1
d_call: TRBD2
clone_size: -
cdr3_aa: CASSQDGLAGLNEQFF
cdr3_nt: TGTGCCAGCAGCCAAGATGGACTAGCGGGACTGAATGAGCAGTTCTTC

v_call: TRBV15
j_call: TRBJ1-1
d_call: TRBD1
clone_size: -
cdr3_aa: CATSRNRDREAEAFF
cdr3_nt: TGTGCCACCAGCAGGAATCGGGACAGGGAGGCTGAAGCTTTCTTT

v_call: TRBV30
j_call: TRBJ2-1
d_call: TRBD2
clone_size: once
cdr3_aa: CAWSLGLVNEQFF
cdr3_nt: TGTGCCTGGAGTTTGGGACTAGTAAATGAGCAGTTCTTC

v_call: TRBV2
j_call: TRBJ2-5
d_call: TRBD2
clone_size: -
cdr3_aa: CASSGGSSGGETQYF
cdr3_nt: TGTGCCAGCAGTGGTGGGTCGAGCGGGGGGGAGACCCAGTACTTC

v_call: TRBV30
j_call: TRBJ1-6
d_call: -
clone_size: -
cdr3_aa: CAWRSSYNSPLHF
cdr3_nt: TGTGCCTGGAGGAGCTCCTATAATTCACCCCTCCACTTT

v_call: TRBV5-1
j_call: TRBJ2-7
d_call: TRBD1
clone_size: -
cdr3_aa: CASSAAIGGDEQYF
cdr3_nt: TGCGCCAGCAGCGCTGCAATAGGGGGCGACGAGCAGTACTTC

v_call: TRBV7-6
j_call: TRBJ2-2
d_call: TRBD1
clone_size: few
cdr3_aa: CASTTQPHGTGIPNTGELFF
cdr3_nt: TGTGCCAGCACCACCCAACCCCACGGGACAGGGATTCCCAACACCGGGGAGCTGTTTTTT

v_call: TRBV19
j_call: TRBJ1-3
d_call: TRBD1
clone_size: -
cdr3_aa: CASTMDREFGNTIYF
cdr3_nt: TGTGCCAGTACGATGGACAGGGAATTTGGAAACACCATATATTTT

v_call: TRBV11-2
j_call: TRBJ1-1
d_call: -
clone_size: once
cdr3_aa: CASSSFPTREDTEAFF
cdr3_nt: TGTGCCAGCAGCTCGTTCCCTACACGGGAGGACACTGAAGCTTTCTTT

v_call: TRBV5-4
j_call: TRBJ1-1
d_call: -
clone_size: few
cdr3_aa: CASSLAETYTNTEAFF
cdr3_nt: TGTGCCAGCAGCTTGGCCGAGACGTATACGAACACTGAAGCTTTCTTT

v_call: TRBV29-1
j_call: TRBJ2-1
d_call: TRBD2
clone_size: -
cdr3_aa: CSTTGTSSNRNDNEQFF
cdr3_nt: TGCAGCACAACCGGGACTAGCTCTAACCGCAACGACAATGAGCAGTTCTTC

v_call: TRBV10-3
j_call: TRBJ2-7
d_call: TRBD1
clone_size: -
cdr3_aa: CAISESGTGDEQYF
cdr3_nt: TGTGCCATCAGTGAGTCGGGGACAGGTGACGAGCAGTACTTC

v_call: TRBV10-2
j_call: TRBJ2-4
d_call: TRBD1
clone_size: -
cdr3_aa: CASSGTGEKGIQYF
cdr3_nt: TGCGCCAGCAGCGGGACAGGGGAAAAGGGCATTCAGTACTTC

v_call: TRBV14
j_call: TRBJ1-1
d_call: -
clone_size: once
cdr3_aa: CASSQGRGTEAFF
cdr3_nt: TGTGCCAGCAGCCAAGGGCGAGGTACTGAAGCTTTCTTT

v_call: TRBV18
j_call: TRBJ2-6
d_call: -
clone_size: -
cdr3_aa: CASSPVGAGANVLTF
cdr3_nt: TGTGCCAGCTCACCAGTGGGAGCCGGGGCCAACGTCCTGACTTTC

v_call: TRBV7-9
j_call: TRBJ1-2
d_call: -
clone_size: -
cdr3_aa: CASSLESQTANYGYTF
cdr3_nt: TGTGCCAGCAGCTTAGAATCCCAAACAGCTAACTATGGCTACACCTTC

v_call: TRBV7-9
j_call: TRBJ1-2
d_call: TRBD1
clone_size: -
cdr3_aa: CASSLRDRGPYGYTF
cdr3_nt: TGTGCCAGCAGCTTGAGGGACAGGGGACCTTATGGCTACACCTTC

v_call: TRBV18
j_call: TRBJ2-4
d_call: -
clone_size: -
cdr3_aa: CASSPGDAPNIQYF
cdr3_nt: TGTGCCAGCTCACCAGGAGACGCCCCCAACATTCAGTACTTC

v_call: TRBV21-1
j_call: TRBJ1-6
d_call: -
clone_size: few
cdr3_aa: CASSHPGPSNSPLHF
cdr3_nt: TGTGCCAGCAGCCACCCCGGTCCGAGTAATTCACCCCTCCACTTT

v_call: TRBV6-4
j_call: TRBJ2-1
d_call: TRBD2
clone_size: few
cdr3_aa: CASSRLLAGGYNEQFF
cdr3_nt: TGTGCCAGCAGTCGGCTACTAGCGGGGGGCTACAATGAGCAGTTCTTC

v_call: TRBV29-1
j_call: TRBJ1-2
d_call: TRBD1
clone_size: -
cdr3_aa: CSARTGLSMDYTF
cdr3_nt: TGCAGCGCCAGGACAGGGTTATCAATGGACTACACCTTC

v_call: TRBV19
j_call: TRBJ2-7
d_call: TRBD2
clone_size: -
cdr3_aa: CASRNSGLDRYEQYF
cdr3_nt: TGTGCCAGTAGAAATAGCGGGTTAGACCGCTACGAGCAGTACTTC

v_call: TRBV7-2
j_call: TRBJ2-1
d_call: -
clone_size: -
cdr3_aa: CASSFRRLAVYNEQFF
cdr3_nt: TGTGCCAGCAGCTTTCGGCGGCTAGCAGTCTACAATGAGCAGTTCTTC

v_call: TRBV5-6
j_call: TRBJ2-7
d_call: -
clone_size: -
cdr3_aa: CASSPLGTPHEQYF
cdr3_nt: TGTGCCAGCAGCCCCCTCGGGACACCCCACGAGCAGTACTTC